The rows below give T cell receptor beta chains drawn from one sample of a study of cytomegalovirus exposure and HLA in healthy donors. Repertoires were generated with immunoSEQ multiplex PCR, while TCRdb's copy carries only in-frame clones and drops some. This sample has approximately 100,000 clones; 76% occur once, and the top ten carry about 4.3%. What was sequenced was PBMCs. These receptors originate from a middle-aged man in good health and CMV-seronegative. Each CDR3 is given with its conserved first and last residue. Each record gives: CDR3 protein, CDR3 DNA, D gene, J gene, V gene, clone size. The D gene is left open where the match is weak. The size of a clone is reported for some rows only, either as once, few or many, or as a class for expanded clones.

CDR3aa: CASSLVAGASYEQYF
CDR3nt: TGTGCCAGCAGCTTAGTGGCGGGGGCCTCCTACGAGCAGTACTTC
d_gene: NA
j_gene: TRBJ2-7
v_gene: TRBV7-2
abundance: NA

CDR3aa: CASRGQGGWNQPQHF
CDR3nt: TGTGCCAGCAGGGGACAGGGAGGTTGGAATCAGCCCCAGCATTTT
d_gene: TRBD1
j_gene: TRBJ1-5
v_gene: TRBV6-5
abundance: NA

CDR3aa: CASSWEVNQPQHF
CDR3nt: TGTGCCAGCTCATGGGAGGTGAATCAGCCCCAGCATTTT
d_gene: NA
j_gene: TRBJ1-5
v_gene: TRBV18
abundance: NA

CDR3aa: CASSRDQARNTIYF
CDR3nt: TGCGCCAGCAGCCGCGATCAGGCTAGAAACACCATATATTTT
d_gene: NA
j_gene: TRBJ1-3
v_gene: TRBV4-3
abundance: NA

CDR3aa: CASKDSSYEQYF
CDR3nt: TGTGCCAGTAAAGACAGTTCCTACGAGCAGTACTTC
d_gene: NA
j_gene: TRBJ2-7
v_gene: TRBV19
abundance: NA

CDR3aa: CASSSRLATNEKLFF
CDR3nt: TGTGCCAGCAGCTCCCGACTTGCAACTAATGAAAAACTGTTTTTT
d_gene: NA
j_gene: TRBJ1-4
v_gene: TRBV7-2
abundance: NA

CDR3aa: CASSTGVGTEAFF
CDR3nt: TGTGCCAGCAGCACCGGGGTGGGCACTGAAGCTTTCTTT
d_gene: NA
j_gene: TRBJ1-1
v_gene: TRBV5-4
abundance: NA

CDR3aa: CASSSRNQPQHF
CDR3nt: TGTGCCAGCAGCTCGAGAAATCAGCCCCAGCATTTT
d_gene: NA
j_gene: TRBJ1-5
v_gene: TRBV6-5
abundance: once

CDR3aa: CASSDAGEGYTF
CDR3nt: TGTGCCAGCAGTGATGCGGGGGAGGGCTACACCTTC
d_gene: NA
j_gene: TRBJ1-2
v_gene: TRBV2
abundance: NA

CDR3aa: CASSLSSGGEHTQYF
CDR3nt: TGTGCCAGCAGTTTATCTAGCGGGGGGGAACATACGCAGTATTTT
d_gene: TRBD2
j_gene: TRBJ2-3
v_gene: TRBV6-5
abundance: NA

CDR3aa: CASGRTGLNSPLHF
CDR3nt: TGTGCCAGCGGCCGGACAGGGCTTAATTCACCCCTCCACTTT
d_gene: TRBD1
j_gene: TRBJ1-6
v_gene: TRBV7-2
abundance: NA

CDR3aa: CASSQDRANGNTIYF
CDR3nt: TGTGCCAGCAGCCAGGACAGGGCTAACGGAAACACCATATATTTT
d_gene: TRBD1
j_gene: TRBJ1-3
v_gene: TRBV2
abundance: NA

CDR3aa: CASPHGQGRSPLHF
CDR3nt: TGTGCCAGCCCCCACGGACAGGGACGATCCCCCCTCCACTTT
d_gene: TRBD1
j_gene: TRBJ1-6
v_gene: TRBV6-6
abundance: NA

CDR3aa: CASSLGEVTQYF
CDR3nt: TGTGCCAGCAGCTTAGGGGAGGTAACCCAGTACTTC
d_gene: NA
j_gene: TRBJ2-5
v_gene: TRBV11-2
abundance: NA

CDR3aa: CASSLSGPLSGGATDTQYF
CDR3nt: TGTGCCAGCAGTTTATCGGGACCCCTCTCAGGGGGCGCCACAGATACGCAGTATTTT
d_gene: TRBD1
j_gene: TRBJ2-3
v_gene: TRBV27
abundance: NA

CDR3aa: CASSPPGVGLGNYGYTF
CDR3nt: TGTGCCAGCAGCCCACCAGGCGTAGGCCTTGGTAACTATGGCTACACCTTC
d_gene: NA
j_gene: TRBJ1-2
v_gene: TRBV7-9
abundance: NA

CDR3aa: CASSDLQGNEKLFF
CDR3nt: TGCGCCAGCAGTGATCTACAGGGGAACGAAAAACTGTTTTTT
d_gene: TRBD1
j_gene: TRBJ1-4
v_gene: TRBV10-2
abundance: NA

CDR3aa: CAWSVQGADGYTF
CDR3nt: TGTGCCTGGAGTGTACAGGGGGCCGATGGCTACACCTTC
d_gene: TRBD1
j_gene: TRBJ1-2
v_gene: TRBV30
abundance: NA

CDR3aa: CASSPAGYQETQYF
CDR3nt: TGTGCCAGCAGCCCCGCGGGGTATCAAGAGACCCAGTACTTC
d_gene: NA
j_gene: TRBJ2-5
v_gene: TRBV5-8
abundance: few

CDR3aa: CASRPDLDKSYGYTF
CDR3nt: TGTGCCAGCAGACCCGACCTGGACAAGTCCTATGGCTACACCTTC
d_gene: NA
j_gene: TRBJ1-2
v_gene: TRBV6-5
abundance: NA

CDR3aa: CASSLQGSGYTF
CDR3nt: TGTGCCAGCAGCCTACAGGGGTCTGGCTACACCTTC
d_gene: TRBD1
j_gene: TRBJ1-2
v_gene: TRBV14
abundance: once

CDR3aa: CASSSTGAPQETQYF
CDR3nt: TGCGCCAGCAGCTCCACAGGAGCCCCCCAAGAGACCCAGTACTTC
d_gene: NA
j_gene: TRBJ2-5
v_gene: TRBV5-1
abundance: once

CDR3aa: CASSLVAASGGDETQYF
CDR3nt: TGTGCCAGCAGCTTGGTCGCGGCTAGCGGGGGGGACGAGACCCAGTACTTC
d_gene: TRBD2
j_gene: TRBJ2-5
v_gene: TRBV5-6
abundance: NA

CDR3aa: CASSLNTGRYEQYF
CDR3nt: TGTGCCAGCAGCTTAAATACAGGGCGATACGAGCAGTACTTC
d_gene: NA
j_gene: TRBJ2-7
v_gene: TRBV7-9
abundance: few

CDR3aa: CASSDSGTGGNREQYF
CDR3nt: TGTGCCAGCAGCGATTCCGGGACAGGGGGGAATCGCGAGCAGTACTTC
d_gene: TRBD1
j_gene: TRBJ2-7
v_gene: TRBV7-9
abundance: NA

CDR3aa: CASSQDLQLAGNEQFF
CDR3nt: TGTGCCAGCAGCCAAGATTTGCAACTAGCGGGAAATGAGCAGTTCTTC
d_gene: TRBD2
j_gene: TRBJ2-1
v_gene: TRBV4-2
abundance: NA

CDR3aa: CSSSLEPIEKLFF
CDR3nt: TGTTCCAGCAGCTTAGAGCCGATTGAAAAACTGTTTTTT
d_gene: NA
j_gene: TRBJ1-4
v_gene: TRBV7-9
abundance: NA

CDR3aa: CASIGRGGGYGYTF
CDR3nt: TGTGCCAGCATAGGGCGCGGGGGTGGCTATGGCTACACCTTC
d_gene: NA
j_gene: TRBJ1-2
v_gene: TRBV27
abundance: once

CDR3aa: CASSLGVGTSTDTQYF
CDR3nt: TGTGCCAGCAGCTTAGGTGTGGGGACTAGCACAGATACGCAGTATTTT
d_gene: NA
j_gene: TRBJ2-3
v_gene: TRBV7-8
abundance: NA

CDR3aa: CASRTGGWDYTF
CDR3nt: TGTGCCAGCAGAACAGGGGGGTGGGACTACACCTTC
d_gene: TRBD1
j_gene: TRBJ1-2
v_gene: TRBV28
abundance: once

CDR3aa: CAWDQDRGTEAFF
CDR3nt: TGTGCCTGGGACCAGGACAGGGGCACTGAAGCTTTCTTT
d_gene: TRBD1
j_gene: TRBJ1-1
v_gene: TRBV30
abundance: NA

CDR3aa: CASSLAGTGRVSTNEKLFF
CDR3nt: TGCGCCAGCAGCTTGGCTGGTACAGGCAGGGTCTCAACTAATGAAAAACTGTTTTTT
d_gene: NA
j_gene: TRBJ1-4
v_gene: TRBV5-1
abundance: few

CDR3aa: CASSEAAGTSEAQYF
CDR3nt: TGTGCCAGCAGTGAAGCAGCCGGGACTAGCGAAGCGCAGTATTTT
d_gene: TRBD2
j_gene: TRBJ2-3
v_gene: TRBV6-4
abundance: NA

CDR3aa: CASSFGTGREYTEAFF
CDR3nt: TGCGCCAGCAGCTTCGGGACAGGCCGGGAATACACTGAAGCTTTCTTT
d_gene: TRBD1
j_gene: TRBJ1-1
v_gene: TRBV5-1
abundance: NA

CDR3aa: CASSLGGGETQYF
CDR3nt: TGTGCCAGCAGCTTAGGCGGGGGGGAGACCCAGTACTTC
d_gene: TRBD2
j_gene: TRBJ2-5
v_gene: TRBV11-1
abundance: NA

CDR3aa: CAISESTGAFTDTQYF
CDR3nt: TGTGCCATCAGTGAGTCGACAGGAGCTTTCACAGATACGCAGTATTTT
d_gene: NA
j_gene: TRBJ2-3
v_gene: TRBV10-3
abundance: NA